This T cell receptor beta chain was sequenced for a study of CD8 T cells in ankylosing spondylitis. General study points: Typical of ankylosing spondylitis blood, it appeared, was a TCR beta motif of eight highly homologous variants. Disease-associated clones were reportedly significantly overrepresented in matched ankylosing spondylitis synovial fluid.

TCRdb used MiXCR to reprocess the 5' RACE reads, holding one entry per CDR3 protein. The repertoire holds about 360,000 distinct CDR3 sequences, roughly 22% seen once, with around 13% in the top ten. Many counts were recorded for this clonotype. Its antigen remains unidentified. V trimming: 4 bases; J trimming: 8 bases; junction bases outside the gene matches: 5. The CDR3 extends over 13 amino acids. The origin of this receptor is a male donor with ankylosing spondylitis or in good health (not recorded which). The chain recombines TRBV12-3 or TRBV12-4 with TRBJ1-1, with 9 bases identical to TRBD1. The sample taken for sequencing was blood, either unsorted or a sorted T cell fraction (not recorded which). This CDR3 is CASSSGTGLEAFF. The CDR3 bases are TGTGCCAGCAGTTCCGGGACAGGGTTGGAAGCTTTCTTT.